The 18 T cell receptor beta chains given below trace back to one sample, sequenced in a study of control samples from healthy donors and cancer patients. Here immunoSEQ multiplex PCR was the method, and the copy in TCRdb shows in-frame clones only, minus some. The table includes roughly 45,000 clones, 65% to 90% detected once. Sample: PBMCs. These receptors were collected from a woman between 50 and 59 years old with lung cancer.

The gene calls are TRBV5-4 and TRBJ2-7, with 7 bases lining up with TRBD1. V shed 2 bases, J shed 6 bases, and the junction held 8 bases outside the gene matches. This CDR3 comprises 14 residues. Germline V gene sequence: CDR1 SGHNT, CDR2 YYREEE (reference sequence). CDR3 amino acids: CASSFQGEAPEQYF. CDR3 DNA sequence: TGTGCCAGCAGCTTTCAGGGGGAAGCCCCCGAGCAGTACTTC.

This clone has just a few counts. The chain employs TRBV28 and TRBJ2-1; 13 bases align to TRBD2. V lost 11 bases to trimming and J lost 0 bases; unmatched junction nucleotides: 10. The CDR3 has 17 residues. Per the germline V gene, CDR1 is MDHEN and CDR2 is SYDVKM. The CDR3 sequence is CASLGLAGQSSYNEQFF. DNA of the CDR3: TGTGCCTCACTGGGACTAGCGGGGCAGAGCTCCTACAATGAGCAGTTCTTC. The full variable domain, its missing parts supplied by reference TRBV28 and TRBJ2-1, is DVKVTQSSRYLVKRTGEKVFLECVQDMDHENMFWYRQDPGLGLRLIYFSYDVKMKEKGDIPEGYSVSREKKERFSLILESASTNQTSMYLCASLGLAGQSSYNEQFFGPGTRLTVL.

V usage is TRBV9 and J usage is TRBJ1-1; tentatively, D is TRBD1 (6 bases). The CDR3 contains 16 residues. Germline CDR1 reads SGDLS; CDR2 reads YYNGEE. Deletions cut 0 bases from V and 1 base from J, with 13 bases between. In DNA form, the CDR3 reads TGTGCCAGCAGCGTAGGCGGGGGCGGACAGAACACTGAAGCTTTCTTT. This translates into CASSVGGGGQNTEAFF.

The rearrangement uses TRBV28 and TRBJ2-2, with D possibly being TRBD1 (6 bases). The ends were cut back, 7 bases at V and 4 bases at J, with 19 bases in the middle. Germline assignment: CDR1 MDHEN and CDR2 SYDVKM. This CDR3 is 16 amino acids long. This chain's CDR3 is CASTPQGTLATGELFF. The CDR3 region has the DNA TGTGCCAGCACCCCCCAGGGGACCCTGGCCACCGGGGAGCTGTTTTTT.

The rearrangement links TRBV29-1 to TRBJ2-7; 10 positions match TRBD1. After removal of 3 bases from V and 1 base from J, the junction contained 9 bases not matched to a gene. Germline V gene lookup returns CDR1 SQVTM and CDR2 ANQGSEA. The CDR3 totals 16 residues. CDR3 protein: CSVEGNRDRGSYEQYF. The CDR3 DNA sequence: TGCAGCGTTGAGGGGAACCGGGACAGGGGTTCCTACGAGCAGTACTTC.

The V and J genes are TRBV5-4 and TRBJ1-2, with TRBD1 matching 10 bases. J lost 1 base, V lost 4 bases, and 1 base had no gene match. The CDR3 extends over 14 amino acids. CDR1 is SGHNT and CDR2 is YYREEE in the germline V gene (reference sequence). The CDR3 spells CASSGQGGNYGYTF. The CDR3 DNA reads TGTGCCAGCAGCGGACAGGGGGGTAACTATGGCTACACCTTC.

In this sample, this clone turned up once. The chain recombines TRBV19 with TRBJ1-1, with D possibly matching TRBD1 (5 bases). Germline loops: CDR1 LNHDA, CDR2 SQIVND (reference sequence). V lost 5 bases to trimming and J lost 5 bases, with 24 bases between them. The CDR3 has 17 amino acids. The CDR3 is CASSLYHSTSSGTEAFF. CDR3 coding DNA: TGTGCCAGTAGTCTGTATCACAGCACTTCGTCAGGGACTGAAGCTTTCTTT.

This rearrangement joins TRBV25-1 to TRBJ2-5; 7 bases are a match to TRBD2. The length of the CDR3 is 15 residues. Germline V gene sequence: CDR1 MGHDK, CDR2 SYGVNS. Losses at the gene ends were 8 bases for V and 4 bases for J; bases not matched to a gene: 13. CDR3 coding DNA: TGTGCCAGCGGATACGCGGGACTAACGAGAGAGACCCAGTACTTC. It translates to CASGYAGLTRETQYF.

The chain carries TRBV19 and TRBJ1-6, with 7 bases fitting TRBD1. CDR1 and CDR2 from the germline V gene are LNHDA and SQIVND (reference sequence). The V gene end was trimmed by 5 bases and the J gene end by 10 bases; junction bases not matched to a gene: 8. This CDR3 is 14 amino acids long. CDR3 region: CASSLITGESPLHF. Here the CDR3 DNA reads TGTGCCAGTAGTCTTATTACAGGGGAATCACCCCTCCACTTT.

V usage is TRBV30 and J usage is TRBJ1-2, with D unresolved. V was trimmed by 2 bases and J by 8 bases, leaving 15 bases between them. The CDR3 consists of 13 residues. The germline CDR1 and CDR2 sequences are GTSNPN and SVGIG (reference sequence). The CDR3 sequence is CAWSPSPSRGYTF. The CDR3 nucleotides are TGTGCCTGGAGTCCCTCGCCTTCGAGGGGCTACACCTTC. Supplemented by reference TRBV30 and TRBJ1-2, the full variable domain reads SQTIHQWPATLVQPVGSPLSLECTVEGTSNPNLYWYRQAAGRGLQLLFYSVGIGQISSEVPQNLSASRPQDRQFILSSKKLLLSDSGFYLCAWSPSPSRGYTFGSGTRLTVV.

J is TRBJ1-6 and V is TRBV4-1; D call uncertain. CDR1 is MGHRA, CDR2 YSYEKL, per germline. The CDR3 totals 18 residues. V was shortened by 3 bases and J by 0 bases, with 15 bases between the two germline ends. The CDR3 coding sequence is TGCGCCAGCAGCCATGGAACCTCCGTTAGCTCCTATAATTCACCCCTCCACTTT. Translation: CASSHGTSVSSYNSPLHF.

J is TRBJ2-2 and V is TRBV7-3; 8 bases agree with TRBD1. Germline-derived CDR1 and CDR2 are SGHTA and FQGTGA. This CDR3 spans 14 amino acids. V shed 6 bases and J 4 bases; nucleotides not matched to a gene: 4. Here the CDR3 reads CASRRTGGTGELFF. The CDR3, as DNA: TGTGCCAGCAGAAGAACAGGGGGCACCGGGGAGCTGTTTTTT.

V gene TRBV27 combines with J gene TRBJ1-6; the D is unclear. The ends were cut back, 4 bases at V and 9 bases at J, with 7 bases in the middle. Germline values: CDR1 MNHEY, CDR2 SMNVEV (reference sequence). The CDR3 runs to 12 residues. This CDR3 reads CASSSFGSPLHF. CDR3 coding DNA: TGTGCCAGCAGTTCGTTCGGTTCACCCCTCCACTTT.

The chain recombines TRBV7-9 with TRBJ1-1; possibly TRBD1 for D (5 bases). Trimming took off 2 bases at V and 5 bases at J, with 18 bases between the two ends. The CDR3 has 16 residues. Germline loops: CDR1 SEHNR, CDR2 FQNEAQ (reference sequence). CDR3 loop: CASSLWTVWGWTEAFF. DNA of the CDR3: TGTGCCAGCAGCTTATGGACCGTGTGGGGGTGGACTGAAGCTTTCTTT.

This clone occurred once. The chain recombines TRBV18 with TRBJ2-7; D not certain. From germline, CDR1 is KGHSH and CDR2 LQKENI. Trimming cost V 3 bases and J 3 bases, with 9 bases left between them. The CDR3 covers 13 residues. CDR3 loop: CASSPRASYEQYF. DNA of the CDR3: TGTGCCAGCTCACCCCGGGCCAGCTACGAGCAGTACTTC.

V is TRBV7-3 and J is TRBJ1-1; 10 positions agree with TRBD1. Germline CDR1 reads SGHTA; CDR2 reads FQGTGA. The CDR3 has 13 residues. The trim removed 4 bases at V and 5 bases at J, leaving 1 base unmatched. CDR3 protein: CASSSGQGTEAFF. As DNA, the CDR3 is TGTGCCAGCAGCTCGGGACAGGGGACTGAAGCTTTCTTT.

The chain employs TRBV5-8 and TRBJ1-1; D perhaps matches TRBD1 (6 bases). There are 15 residues in the CDR3. Trimming shortened V by 0 bases and J by 3 bases, and 12 bases separated the two germline ends. The V gene's germline CDR1 is SGHTS and CDR2 YDEGEE. This CDR3 reads CASSLGPNRDTEAFF. The CDR3 DNA sequence: TGTGCCAGCAGCTTGGGGCCAAACAGGGACACTGAAGCTTTCTTT.

Here the CDR3 DNA reads TGTGCCAGCAGCTTGGACTCTGGGACAGGGGACTATGGCTACACCTTC. Translation: CASSLDSGTGDYGYTF. This chain joins TRBV5-6 and TRBJ1-2; 10 bases map to TRBD1. The CDR3 is made up of 16 amino acids. In germline, CDR1 is SGHDT, CDR2 YYEEEE. V shed 0 bases and J 3 bases; nucleotides not matched to a gene: 5.